Detailed here is one T cell receptor beta chain. RNA amounts of about 0.5 to 1 ug underwent reverse transcription with random hexamers. TCRdb independently ran MiXCR on the immunoSEQ multiplex PCR reads; one entry per CDR3 protein. The repertoire consists of around 130,000 distinct CDR3 sequences, with around nine tenths occurring once and the leading ten covering over 0.2%. This sample stems from a study of CD8 T cells in Susac syndrome. Germline CDR1 and CDR2: MNHEY and SVGEGT. Between the trimmed V and J ends, which lost 3 bases and 1 base, there was a span of 9 bases. This CDR3 has 14 amino acids.

Sequencing used CD8+ T cells from PBMCs. The V gene is TRBV6-2 or TRBV6-3, the J gene TRBJ2-5, with a possible D match to TRBD2 (5 bases). This receptor was obtained from a human donor with multiple sclerosis. The CDR3 coding sequence is TGTGCCAGCAGTTATCTCGGAGGCCAAGAGACCCAGTACTTC. Its translation: CASSYLGGQETQYF.